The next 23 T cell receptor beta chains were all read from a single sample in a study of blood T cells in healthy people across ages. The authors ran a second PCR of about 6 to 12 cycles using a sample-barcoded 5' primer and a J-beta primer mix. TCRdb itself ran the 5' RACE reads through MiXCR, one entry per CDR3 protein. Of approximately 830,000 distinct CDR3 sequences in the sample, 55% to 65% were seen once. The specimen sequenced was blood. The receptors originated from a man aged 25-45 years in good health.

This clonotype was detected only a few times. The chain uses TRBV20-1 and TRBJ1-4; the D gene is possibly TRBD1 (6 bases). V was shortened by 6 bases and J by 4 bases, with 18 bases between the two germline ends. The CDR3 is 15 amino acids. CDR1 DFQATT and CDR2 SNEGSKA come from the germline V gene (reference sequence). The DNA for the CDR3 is TGCAGTGCCGGACGCTTGGCAGGGGTTAATGAAAAACTGTTTTTT. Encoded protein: CSAGRLAGVNEKLFF.

In DNA form, the CDR3 reads TGTGCCAGCAGACCCAGAAGCGACCAAGAGACCCAGTACTTC. It codes for CASRPRSDQETQYF. This sequence joins TRBV27 and TRBJ2-5; D not resolved. The CDR3 contains 14 residues. V lost 6 bases, J lost 0 bases, and 11 bases lay in between. Germline lookup yields CDR1 MNHEY and CDR2 SMNVEV (reference sequence).

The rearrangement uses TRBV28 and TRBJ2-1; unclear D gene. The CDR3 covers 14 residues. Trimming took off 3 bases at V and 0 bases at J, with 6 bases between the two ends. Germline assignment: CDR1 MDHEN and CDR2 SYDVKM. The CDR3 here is CASSFGYSYNEQFF. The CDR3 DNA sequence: TGTGCCAGCAGTTTCGGTTACTCCTACAATGAGCAGTTCTTC.

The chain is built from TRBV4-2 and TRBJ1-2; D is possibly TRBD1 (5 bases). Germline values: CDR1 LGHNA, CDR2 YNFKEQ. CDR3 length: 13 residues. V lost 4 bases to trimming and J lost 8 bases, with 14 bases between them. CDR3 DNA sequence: TGTGCCAGCAGCCCTGCTCGGGGCGGGGGCTACACCTTC. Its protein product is CASSPARGGGYTF.

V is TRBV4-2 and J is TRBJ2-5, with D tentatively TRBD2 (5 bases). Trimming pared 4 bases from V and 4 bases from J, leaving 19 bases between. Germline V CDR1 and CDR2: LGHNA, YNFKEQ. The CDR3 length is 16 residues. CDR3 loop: CASSLFDGDRLETQYF. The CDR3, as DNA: TGTGCCAGCAGCCTTTTTGACGGGGATAGGTTAGAGACCCAGTACTTC.

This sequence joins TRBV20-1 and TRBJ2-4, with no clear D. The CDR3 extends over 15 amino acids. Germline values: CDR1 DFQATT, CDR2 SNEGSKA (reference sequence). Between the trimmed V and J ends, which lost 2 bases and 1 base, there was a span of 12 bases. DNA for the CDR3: TGCAGTGCTAGACAGGCCAAGATCGCCAAAAACATTCAGTACTTC. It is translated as CSARQAKIAKNIQYF.

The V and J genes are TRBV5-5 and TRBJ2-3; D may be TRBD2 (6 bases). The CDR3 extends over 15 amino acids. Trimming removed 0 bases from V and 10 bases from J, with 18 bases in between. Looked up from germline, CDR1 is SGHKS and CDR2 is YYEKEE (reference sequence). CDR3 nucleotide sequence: TGTGCCAGCAGCTTGGTACTAGCACTATCTGGATCGCAGTATTTT. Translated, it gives CASSLVLALSGSQYF.

The DNA of the CDR3 is TGTGCCAGCGGGGGGGATCCCCTTATGAACACTGAAGCTTTCTTT. Its translation is CASGGDPLMNTEAFF. The chain links TRBV6-5 to TRBJ1-1; maybe TRBD1 (5 bases). CDR3 length equals 15 residues. Germline loops: CDR1 MNHEY, CDR2 SVGAGI. The V gene lost 8 bases and the J gene lost 0 bases, with 16 bases spanning the gap.

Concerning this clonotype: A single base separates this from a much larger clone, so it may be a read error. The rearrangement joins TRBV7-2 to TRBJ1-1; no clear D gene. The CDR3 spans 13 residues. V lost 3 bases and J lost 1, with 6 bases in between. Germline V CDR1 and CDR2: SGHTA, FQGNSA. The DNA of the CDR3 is TGTGCCAGCAGCTTCCAGGAGAACACTGAAGCTTTCTTT. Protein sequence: CASSFQENTEAFF. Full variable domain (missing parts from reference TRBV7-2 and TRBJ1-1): GAGVSQSPSNKVTEKGKDVELRCDPISGHTALYWYRQSLGQGLEFLIYFQGNSAPDKSGLPSDRFSAERTGGSVSTLTIQRTQQEDSAVYLCASSFQENTEAFFGQGTRLTVV.

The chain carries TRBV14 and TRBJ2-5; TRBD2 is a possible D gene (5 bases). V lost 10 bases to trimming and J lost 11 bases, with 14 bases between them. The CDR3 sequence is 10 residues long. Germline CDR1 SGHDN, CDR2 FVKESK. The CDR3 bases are TGTGCCATCATAGGAGGAGAGCAGTACTTC. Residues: CAIIGGEQYF.

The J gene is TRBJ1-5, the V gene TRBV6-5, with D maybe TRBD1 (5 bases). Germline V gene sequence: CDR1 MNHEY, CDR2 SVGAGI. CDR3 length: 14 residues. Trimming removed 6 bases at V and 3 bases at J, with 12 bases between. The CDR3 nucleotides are TGTGCCAGCAGCCGGGACGGTATCAATCAGCCCCAGCATTTT. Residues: CASSRDGINQPQHF.

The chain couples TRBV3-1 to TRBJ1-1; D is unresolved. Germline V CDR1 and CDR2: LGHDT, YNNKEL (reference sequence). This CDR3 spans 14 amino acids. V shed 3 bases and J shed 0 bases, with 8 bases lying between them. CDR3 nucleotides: TGTGCCAGCAGCCACGGGAACTTGAACACTGAAGCTTTCTTT. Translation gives CASSHGNLNTEAFF.

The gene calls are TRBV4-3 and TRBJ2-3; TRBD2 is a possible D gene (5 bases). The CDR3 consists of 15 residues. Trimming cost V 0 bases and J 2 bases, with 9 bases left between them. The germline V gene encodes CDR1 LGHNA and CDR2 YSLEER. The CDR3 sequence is CASSQDGRITDTQYF. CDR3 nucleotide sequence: TGCGCCAGCAGCCAAGATGGGAGAATCACAGATACGCAGTATTTT.

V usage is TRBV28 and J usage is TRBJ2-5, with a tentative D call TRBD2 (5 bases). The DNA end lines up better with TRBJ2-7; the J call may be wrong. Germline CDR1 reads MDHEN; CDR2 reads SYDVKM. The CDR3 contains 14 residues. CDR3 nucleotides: TGTGCCAGCAGAGACCACCCGACGAGGGACGAGCAGTACTTC. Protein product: CASRDHPTRDEQYF.

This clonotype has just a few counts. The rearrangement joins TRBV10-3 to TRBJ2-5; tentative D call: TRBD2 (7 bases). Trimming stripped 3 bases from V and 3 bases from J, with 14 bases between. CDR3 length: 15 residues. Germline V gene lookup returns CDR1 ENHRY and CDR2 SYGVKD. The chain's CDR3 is CAISEPGRGEETQYF. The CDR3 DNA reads TGTGCCATCAGTGAACCAGGGAGGGGGGAAGAGACCCAGTACTTC.

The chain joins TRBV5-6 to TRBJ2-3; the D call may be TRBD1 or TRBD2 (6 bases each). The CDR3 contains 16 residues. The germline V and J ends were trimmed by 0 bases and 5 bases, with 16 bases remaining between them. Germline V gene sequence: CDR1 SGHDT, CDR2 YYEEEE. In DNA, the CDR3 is TGTGCCAGCAGCTTGGGACTAGGGGGATCGGGAGATACGCAGTATTTT. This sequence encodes CASSLGLGGSGDTQYF.

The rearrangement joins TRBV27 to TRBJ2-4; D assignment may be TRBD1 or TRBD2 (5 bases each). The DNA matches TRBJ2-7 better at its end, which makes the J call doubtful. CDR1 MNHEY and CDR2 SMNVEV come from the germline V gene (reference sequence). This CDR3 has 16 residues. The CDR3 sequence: CASSPSGTQSSYEQYF. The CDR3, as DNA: TGTGCCAGCAGTCCCTCTGGGACGCAGAGCTCCTACGAGCAGTACTTC.

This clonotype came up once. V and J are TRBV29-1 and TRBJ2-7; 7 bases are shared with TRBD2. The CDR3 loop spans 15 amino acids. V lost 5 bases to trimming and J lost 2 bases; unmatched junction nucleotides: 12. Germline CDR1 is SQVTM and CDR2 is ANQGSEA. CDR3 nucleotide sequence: TGCAGCGTTTACGACGTGGGACTACACACCTACGAGCAGTACTTC. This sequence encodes CSVYDVGLHTYEQYF.

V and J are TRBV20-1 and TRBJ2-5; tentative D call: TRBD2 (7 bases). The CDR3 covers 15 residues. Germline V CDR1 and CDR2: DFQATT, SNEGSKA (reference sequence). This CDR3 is CGGGRQASLQETQYF. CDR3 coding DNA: TGCGGGGGGGGTAGACAGGCGTCCCTCCAAGAGACCCAGTACTTC.

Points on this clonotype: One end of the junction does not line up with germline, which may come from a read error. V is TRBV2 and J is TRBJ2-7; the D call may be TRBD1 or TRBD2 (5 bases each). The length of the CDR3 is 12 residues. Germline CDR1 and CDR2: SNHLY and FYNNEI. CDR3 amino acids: CASGDPTYGQYF. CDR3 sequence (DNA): TGTGCCAGTGGGGACCCAACCTACGGGCAGTACTTC. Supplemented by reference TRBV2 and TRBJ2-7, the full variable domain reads EPEVTQTPSHQVTQMGQEVILRCVPISNHLYFYWYRQILGQKVEFLVSFYNNEISEKSEIFDDQFSVERPDGSNFTLKIRSTKLEDSAMYFCASGDPTYGQYFGPGTRLTVT.

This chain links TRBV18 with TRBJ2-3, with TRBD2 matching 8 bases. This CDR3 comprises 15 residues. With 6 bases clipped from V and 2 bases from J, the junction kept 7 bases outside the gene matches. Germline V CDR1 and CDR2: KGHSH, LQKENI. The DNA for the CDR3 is TGTGCCAGCTCGCCCACTAGCGGACCCACAGATACGCAGTATTTT. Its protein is CASSPTSGPTDTQYF.

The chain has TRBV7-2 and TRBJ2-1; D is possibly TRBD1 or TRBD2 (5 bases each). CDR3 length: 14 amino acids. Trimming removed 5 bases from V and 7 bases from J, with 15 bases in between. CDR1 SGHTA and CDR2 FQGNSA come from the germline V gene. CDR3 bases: TGTGCCAGCAGCACGGGGCCTAACCTTAATGAGCAGTTCTTC. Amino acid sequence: CASSTGPNLNEQFF.

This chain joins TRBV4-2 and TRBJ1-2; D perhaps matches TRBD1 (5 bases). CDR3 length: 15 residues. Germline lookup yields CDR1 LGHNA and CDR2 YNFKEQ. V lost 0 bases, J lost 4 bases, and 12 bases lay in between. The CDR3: CASSQDRGGGYGYTF. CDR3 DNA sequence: TGTGCCAGCAGCCAAGATCGGGGCGGGGGCTATGGCTACACCTTC.